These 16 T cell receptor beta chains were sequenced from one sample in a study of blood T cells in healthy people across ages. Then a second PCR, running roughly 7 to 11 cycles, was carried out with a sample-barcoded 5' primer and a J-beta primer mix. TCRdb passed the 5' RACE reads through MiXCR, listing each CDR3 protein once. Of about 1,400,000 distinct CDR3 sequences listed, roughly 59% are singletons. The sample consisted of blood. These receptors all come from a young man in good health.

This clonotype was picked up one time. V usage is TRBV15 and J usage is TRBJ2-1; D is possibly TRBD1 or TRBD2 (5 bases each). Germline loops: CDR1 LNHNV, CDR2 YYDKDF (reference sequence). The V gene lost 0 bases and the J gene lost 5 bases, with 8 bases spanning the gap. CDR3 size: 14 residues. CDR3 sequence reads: CATSREGTNNEQFF. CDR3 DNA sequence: TGTGCCACCAGCAGAGAAGGGACCAACAATGAGCAGTTCTTC.

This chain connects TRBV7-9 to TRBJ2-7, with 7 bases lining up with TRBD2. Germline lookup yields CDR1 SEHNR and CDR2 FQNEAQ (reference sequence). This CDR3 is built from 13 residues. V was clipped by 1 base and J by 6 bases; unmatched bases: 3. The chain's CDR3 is CASSLETGGEQYF. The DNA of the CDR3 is TGTGCCAGCAGCTTAGAGACGGGGGGCGAGCAGTACTTC.

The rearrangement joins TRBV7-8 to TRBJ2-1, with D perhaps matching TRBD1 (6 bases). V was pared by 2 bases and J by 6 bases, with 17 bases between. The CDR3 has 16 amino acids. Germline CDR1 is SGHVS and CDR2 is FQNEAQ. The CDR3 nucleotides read TGTGCCAGCAGCTTAAGTGGAACAGGGCGAAGCAATGAGCAGTTCTTC. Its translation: CASSLSGTGRSNEQFF.

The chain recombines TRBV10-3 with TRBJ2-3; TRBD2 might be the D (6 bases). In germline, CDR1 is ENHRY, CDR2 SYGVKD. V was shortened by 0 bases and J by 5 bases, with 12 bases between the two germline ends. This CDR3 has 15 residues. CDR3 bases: TGTGCCATCAGTGAGTCGGGGGGAGTTGGAGATACGCAGTATTTT. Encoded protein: CAISESGGVGDTQYF.

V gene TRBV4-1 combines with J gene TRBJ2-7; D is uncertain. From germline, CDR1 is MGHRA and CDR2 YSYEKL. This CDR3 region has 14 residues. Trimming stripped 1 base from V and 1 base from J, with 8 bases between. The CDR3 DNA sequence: TGCGCCAGCAGCCAAGTCGGCCATTCCTACGAGCAGTACTTC. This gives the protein CASSQVGHSYEQYF.

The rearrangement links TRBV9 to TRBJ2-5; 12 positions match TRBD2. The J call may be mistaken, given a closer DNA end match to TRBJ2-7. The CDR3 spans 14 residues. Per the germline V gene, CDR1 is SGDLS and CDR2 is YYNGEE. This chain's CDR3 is CASSIAGLAGEQYF. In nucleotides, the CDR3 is TGTGCCAGCAGCATAGCGGGACTAGCGGGCGAGCAGTACTTC.

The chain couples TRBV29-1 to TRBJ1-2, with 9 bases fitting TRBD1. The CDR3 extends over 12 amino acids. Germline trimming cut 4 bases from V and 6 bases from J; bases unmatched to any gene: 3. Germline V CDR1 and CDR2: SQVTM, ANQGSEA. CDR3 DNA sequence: TGCAGCGTTGTGACAGGGGGGGATGGCTACACCTTC. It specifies CSVVTGGDGYTF.

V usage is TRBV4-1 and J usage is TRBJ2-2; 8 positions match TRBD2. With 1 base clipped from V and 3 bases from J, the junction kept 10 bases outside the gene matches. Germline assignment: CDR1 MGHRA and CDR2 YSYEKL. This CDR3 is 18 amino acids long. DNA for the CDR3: TGCGCCAGCAGCCAAGGTAGAGCGACTAGCGACTACACCGGGGAGCTGTTTTTT. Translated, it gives CASSQGRATSDYTGELFF.

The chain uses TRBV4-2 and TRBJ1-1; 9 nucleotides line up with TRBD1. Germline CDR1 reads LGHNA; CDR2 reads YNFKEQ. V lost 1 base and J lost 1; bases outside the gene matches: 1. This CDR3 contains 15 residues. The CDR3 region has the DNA TGTGCCAGCAGCCAAGGACAGGGGGAGAACACTGAAGCTTTCTTT. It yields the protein CASSQGQGENTEAFF.

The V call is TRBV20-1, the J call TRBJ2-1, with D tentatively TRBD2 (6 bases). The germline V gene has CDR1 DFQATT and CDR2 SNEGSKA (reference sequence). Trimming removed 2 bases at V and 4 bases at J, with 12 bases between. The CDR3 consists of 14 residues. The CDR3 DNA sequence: TGCAGTGCTAGAACGGGAGCAGGTTACAATGAGCAGTTCTTC. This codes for CSARTGAGYNEQFF.

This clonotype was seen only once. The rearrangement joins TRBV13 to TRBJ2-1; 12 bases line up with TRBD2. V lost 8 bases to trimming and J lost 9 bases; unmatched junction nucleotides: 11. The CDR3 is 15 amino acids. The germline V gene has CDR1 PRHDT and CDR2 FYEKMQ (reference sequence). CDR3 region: CASETSGRSRGEQFF. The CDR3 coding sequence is TGTGCCAGCGAGACTAGCGGGAGAAGTAGGGGTGAGCAGTTCTTC. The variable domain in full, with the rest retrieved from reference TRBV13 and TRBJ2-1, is AAGVIQSPRHLIKEKRETATLKCYPIPRHDTVYWYQQGPGQDPQFLISFYEKMQSDKGSIPDRFSAQQFSDYHSELNMSSLELGDSALYFCASETSGRSRGEQFFGPGTRLTVL.

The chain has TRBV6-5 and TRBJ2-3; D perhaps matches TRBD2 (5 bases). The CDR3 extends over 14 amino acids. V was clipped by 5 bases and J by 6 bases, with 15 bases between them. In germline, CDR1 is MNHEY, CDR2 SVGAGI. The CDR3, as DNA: TGTGCCAGCAGTGAGGGTTTAGGTTTGGATACGCAGTATTTT. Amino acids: CASSEGLGLDTQYF.

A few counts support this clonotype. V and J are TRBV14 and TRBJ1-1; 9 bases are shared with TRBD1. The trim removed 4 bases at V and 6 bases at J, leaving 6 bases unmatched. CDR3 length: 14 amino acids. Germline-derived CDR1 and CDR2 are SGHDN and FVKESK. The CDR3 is CASSRDRVPPEAFF. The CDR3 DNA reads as TGTGCCAGCAGCCGGGACAGGGTCCCCCCTGAAGCTTTCTTT.

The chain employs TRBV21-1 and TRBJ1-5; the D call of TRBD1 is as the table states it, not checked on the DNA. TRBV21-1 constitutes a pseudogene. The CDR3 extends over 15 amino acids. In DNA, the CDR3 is TGTGCCAGCAGCACCCAACAGGGGTGCGATCAGCCCCAGCATTTT. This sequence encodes CASSTQQGCDQPQHF.

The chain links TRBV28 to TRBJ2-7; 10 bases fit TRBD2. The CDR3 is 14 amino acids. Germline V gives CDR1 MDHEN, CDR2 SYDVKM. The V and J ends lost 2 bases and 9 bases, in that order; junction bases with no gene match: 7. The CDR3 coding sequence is TGTGCCAGCAGTTTAACTAGCGGGATAGGAGGGCAGTACTTC. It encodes CASSLTSGIGGQYF. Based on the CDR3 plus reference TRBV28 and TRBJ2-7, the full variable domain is DVKVTQSSRYLVKRTGEKVFLECVQDMDHENMFWYRQDPGLGLRLIYFSYDVKMKEKGDIPEGYSVSREKKERFSLILESASTNQTSMYLCASSLTSGIGGQYFGPGTRLTVT.

The CDR3 DNA follows: TGCGCCAGCAGCCAAGCGAGCGGGAGCACCGGGGAGCTGTTTTTT. Its protein product is CASSQASGSTGELFF. This chain connects TRBV4-1 to TRBJ2-2, with 8 bases fitting TRBD2. Per germline, CDR1 MGHRA and CDR2 YSYEKL. The CDR3 has 15 amino acids. The V segment lost 1 base and the J segment 4 bases; nucleotides outside the gene matches: 2.